The 15 T cell receptor beta chains presented below share a single source sample, sequenced in a study of blood T cell repertoires in COVID-19. The protocol was immunoSEQ multiplex PCR, while the TCRdb copy is restricted to in-frame clones and leaves out a portion. The profile covers approximately 61,000 clones, with approximately 84% appearing a single time and roughly 14% taken by the ten largest. The specimen sequenced was peripheral blood. These receptor sequences come from a human donor in a cohort sampled during active COVID-19.

The chain is built from TRBV5-5 and TRBJ2-1, with D possibly TRBD2 on 5 matching bases. Germline V gene data show CDR1 as SGHKS and CDR2 as YYEKEE (reference sequence). This CDR3 spans 15 amino acids. Trimming left V 8 bases short and J 9 bases short, with 24 bases between. CDR3 nucleotides: TGTGCCAGTCACTCGAGCGGAGCTACAATTGGTGAGCAGTTCTTC. Translated, it gives CASHSSGATIGEQFF.

This chain uses TRBV19 with TRBJ2-3; perhaps TRBD1 as D (6 bases). The V end lost 1 base, the J end lost 5 bases, and 13 bases lay between the germline ends. The CDR3 spans 15 residues. Germline V CDR1 and CDR2: LNHDA, SQIVND (reference sequence). CDR3 region: CASSIGPQGQDTQYF. CDR3 nucleotide sequence: TGTGCCAGTAGTATAGGTCCCCAGGGACAAGATACGCAGTATTTT.

V gene TRBV4-1 combines with J gene TRBJ2-7; a possible D gene is TRBD1 (5 bases). Germline V gene sequence: CDR1 MGHRA, CDR2 YSYEKL. V was pared by 0 bases and J by 2 bases, with 14 bases between. The CDR3 runs 16 residues. The CDR3 loop reads CASSQDLSGLPYEQYF. Written as DNA, the CDR3 is TGCGCCAGCAGCCAAGATCTTTCAGGGCTCCCCTACGAGCAGTACTTC.

The CDR3 DNA sequence: TGTGCCAGCAAGGGAGGGGGGCCAGATACGCAGTATTTT. It translates to CASKGGGPDTQYF. This sequence joins TRBV2 and TRBJ2-3; a weak D match, TRBD2 (7 bases). This CDR3 is built from 13 residues. Germline V lookup: CDR1 SNHLY, CDR2 FYNNEI. The ends were cut back, 7 bases at V and 4 bases at J, with 12 bases in the middle.

The genes are TRBV7-2 and TRBJ2-3; D is ambiguous. Germline CDR1 is SGHTA and CDR2 is FQGNSA. There are 13 residues in the CDR3. Trimming stripped 5 bases from V and 6 bases from J, with 12 bases between. The CDR3 sequence: CASSSRPGDTQYF. The CDR3 DNA reads as TGTGCCAGCAGCAGCCGACCGGGTGATACGCAGTATTTT.

DNA of the CDR3: TGTGCCAGCAGTTACGCTATAGCGGGAGGTCCCTACGAGCAGTACTTC. It codes for CASSYAIAGGPYEQYF. The V gene is TRBV6-5, the J gene TRBJ2-7; 10 nucleotides agree with TRBD2. This CDR3 region has 16 residues. V was clipped by 2 bases and J by 2 bases; unmatched bases: 6. Germline V gene data show CDR1 as MNHEY and CDR2 as SVGAGI.

Here the CDR3 reads CASSMPRTVSTGGGSRWTEAFF. The CDR3, as DNA: TGTGCCAGTAGTATGCCGAGGACAGTCTCAACTGGGGGGGGCTCTAGGTGGACTGAAGCTTTCTTT. The J gene is TRBJ1-1, the V gene TRBV19; D is possibly TRBD1 (6 bases). CDR3 length: 22 amino acids. Germline V gene lookup returns CDR1 LNHDA and CDR2 SQIVND (reference sequence). V dropped 3 bases and J dropped 5 bases, with 37 bases sitting between them.

The chain joins TRBV27 to TRBJ1-2; 8 nucleotides match TRBD1. With V trimmed by 2 bases and J by 6 bases, 11 bases remained unmatched. CDR1 MNHEY and CDR2 SMNVEV come from the germline V gene (reference sequence). The CDR3 runs 16 residues. DNA of the CDR3: TGTGCCAGCAGTTTAACCCAGGGGGCGCATGGACATGGCTACACCTTC. Residues: CASSLTQGAHGHGYTF.

The chain combines TRBV28 with TRBJ2-2; no reliable D call. The CDR3 covers 13 residues. Per germline, CDR1 MDHEN and CDR2 SYDVKM. V dropped 2 bases and J dropped 2 bases, with 3 bases sitting between them. This CDR3 reads CASSLLNTGELFF. CDR3 DNA sequence: TGTGCCAGCAGTTTACTAAACACCGGGGAGCTGTTTTTT.

The chain recombines TRBV11-2 with TRBJ1-2, with D unclear. Germline CDR1 is SGHAT and CDR2 is FQNNGV. Trimming shortened V by 5 bases and J by 0 bases, and 16 bases separated the two germline ends. The CDR3 runs to 16 residues. The CDR3 sequence: CASSLLAASANYGYTF. The CDR3 bases are TGTGCCAGCAGCCTACTAGCGGCCTCAGCTAACTATGGCTACACCTTC.

J is TRBJ2-3 and V is TRBV7-2, with 9 bases fitting TRBD1. The CDR3 contains 16 residues. Per germline, CDR1 SGHTA and CDR2 FQGNSA. The V and J ends lost 1 base and 3 bases, in that order; junction bases with no gene match: 5. In DNA, the CDR3 is TGTGCCAGCAGCTTAGTGCCAGGACAGGGGACAGATACGCAGTATTTT. Amino acids: CASSLVPGQGTDTQYF.

This chain links TRBV28 with TRBJ1-6, with D possibly being TRBD1 (5 bases). The CDR3 loop spans 16 amino acids. CDR1 is MDHEN, CDR2 SYDVKM, per germline. Trimming shortened V by 2 bases and J by 2 bases, and 10 bases separated the two germline ends. CDR3 residues: CASSLHRPTYNSPLHF. The CDR3 DNA reads TGTGCCAGCAGTTTACACAGGCCTACCTATAATTCACCCCTCCACTTT.

The genes are TRBV6-5 and TRBJ2-2; 8 bases align to TRBD2. The CDR3 is 15 residues long. Trimming cost V 2 bases and J 7 bases; bases outside gene matches: 6. The germline V gene encodes CDR1 MNHEY and CDR2 SVGAGI. DNA of the CDR3: TGTGCCAGCAGTTACACGGGAGGGCCCGGCGGGGAGCTGTTTTTT. It codes for CASSYTGGPGGELFF.

The J gene is TRBJ2-7, the V gene TRBV5-5; D may be TRBD2 (6 bases). The CDR3 sequence is 15 residues long. Trimming cost V 0 bases and J 2 bases, with 12 bases left between them. Germline loops: CDR1 SGHKS, CDR2 YYEKEE (reference sequence). The CDR3 DNA follows: TGTGCCAGCAGCTTGGCTGGAGGGGCACCCTACGAGCAGTACTTC. Translated, it gives CASSLAGGAPYEQYF.

This clone was detected only once. The rearrangement links TRBV28 to TRBJ2-7, with TRBD2 matching 11 bases. Germline V CDR1 and CDR2: MDHEN, SYDVKM. The CDR3 contains 16 residues. J was trimmed by 7 bases and V by 5 bases; bases with no gene match: 13. For the CDR3, the DNA is TGTGCCAGCAGTCCCCGGGGTAGCGGGAGGGCGGCGGAGCAGTACTTC. As protein: CASSPRGSGRAAEQYF.